Below, 10 T cell receptor beta chains from the same sample are listed, as sequenced in a study of T cells expressing NK-cell markers. TCRdb re-called the 5' RACE reads and gives one entry per CDR3 protein, without DNA. This sample's clone table lists 550,000 or so distinct CDR3 sequences. The specimen was blood T cells: a sorted CD56 or NKG2C T cell subset, CD4+ or CD8+ T cells, or bulk PBMC T cells (not recorded which). These TCRs come from a man in his late teens or twenties in good health.

CDR3 in amino acids: CASSYASGVDTQYF. The chain combines TRBV5-1 with TRBJ2-3; TCRdb outputs TRBD2, but without DNA this stays unchecked. This CDR3 spans 14 amino acids. Germline assignment: CDR1 SGHRS and CDR2 YFSETQ.

The chain links TRBV29-1 to TRBJ2-1; TCRdb's D call, TRBD1, is unchecked because there is no DNA. CDR3 length: 14 amino acids. The germline CDR1 and CDR2 sequences are SQVTM and ANQGSEA. The CDR3 sequence is CSDEQGASYNEQFF.

The chain couples TRBV28 to TRBJ1-1; there is no DNA to check the TCRdb D call of TRBD1. The CDR3 has 13 residues. Looked up from germline, CDR1 is MDHEN and CDR2 is SYDVKM. This CDR3 reads CASSRQRSTEAFF.

The J gene is TRBJ2-7, the V gene TRBV15; without DNA, the TCRdb call of TRBD1 cannot be checked. This CDR3 spans 12 amino acids. CDR1 and CDR2 (germline): LNHNV, YYDKDF (reference sequence). This CDR3 is CATSSTGTGQYF. The whole variable domain, filled in from reference TRBV15 and TRBJ2-7, reads DAMVIQNPRYQVTQFGKPVTLSCSQTLNHNVMYWYQQKSSQAPKLLFHYYDKDFNNEADTPDNFQSRRPNTSFCFLDIRSPGLGDTAMYLCATSSTGTGQYFGPGTRLTVT.

This chain connects TRBV27 to TRBJ2-7. The CDR3 totals 17 residues. In germline, CDR1 is MNHEY, CDR2 SMNVEV (reference sequence). CDR3 amino acids: CASSLIFVGPSSYEQYF.

The rearrangement joins TRBV5-4 to TRBJ2-1; no DNA is available, so the TRBD1 call from TCRdb remains unchecked. Per germline, CDR1 SGHNT and CDR2 YYREEE (reference sequence). CDR3 length: 12 residues. CDR3 sequence: CASSMTGYEQFF.

This chain connects TRBV7-9 to TRBJ1-2; TCRdb's assignment of TRBD1 cannot be checked, as there is no DNA. Germline CDR1 is SEHNR and CDR2 is FQNEAQ (reference sequence). There are 15 residues in the CDR3. The CDR3 region is CASSPGPGGGGGYTF.

The chain couples TRBV2 to TRBJ2-3. Germline V CDR1 and CDR2: SNHLY, FYNNEI. This CDR3 comprises 15 residues. CDR3 residues: CASSDVGASTDTQYF.

The rearrangement joins TRBV7-9 to TRBJ2-3; the D call from TCRdb, TRBD2, cannot be confirmed without DNA. The CDR3 is 12 amino acids. The germline gives CDR1 SEHNR, CDR2 FQNEAQ (reference sequence). The CDR3 loop is CAGSSATDTQYF. The full variable domain, its missing parts supplied by reference TRBV7-9 and TRBJ2-3, is DTGVSQNPRHKITKRGQNVTFRCDPISEHNRLYWYRQTLGQGPEFLTYFQNEAQLEKSRLLSDRFSAERPKGSFSTLEIQRTEQGDSAMYLCAGSSATDTQYFGPGTRLTVL.

The chain carries TRBV27 and TRBJ2-1; the TCRdb D gene call, TRBD1, has no DNA to confirm it. CDR1 and CDR2 (germline): MNHEY, SMNVEV (reference sequence). CDR3 length: 16 residues. CDR3 in amino acids: CASSLGVNPAYNEQFF.